The source of this TCR beta chain is a study of blood T cell repertoires in COVID-19. Study in general: Material from acute and convalescent COVID-19 was sourced from the United States, Italy and Spain.

This clone was observed a few times. This CDR3 comprises 16 residues. The J segment lost 4 bases and the V segment lost 5 bases, leaving 8 bases of the junction unmatched. Germline-derived CDR1 and CDR2 are SEHNR and FQNEAQ (reference sequence). The protocol was immunoSEQ multiplex PCR, while the TCRdb copy is restricted to in-frame clones and leaves out a portion. The sample has just over 250,000 clones; around nine tenths are singletons. The chain combines TRBV7-9 with TRBJ1-5; 10 bases line up with TRBD1. This TCR derives from a man in his forties or fifties who had recovered from COVID-19. The sequenced sample was peripheral blood. CDR3 bases: TGTGCCAGCAGCCCAGAGACAGGGGGCAATAATCAGCCCCAGCATTTT. Translation gives CASSPETGGNNQPQHF.